This TCR beta chain was found in a study of shared clonotypes between healthy human individuals (dated by TCRdb to 2018 to 2020). In the study overall: The cohort included three men and a couple of women between 18 and 49 years of age. For each donor, CD4 naive and CD4 memory were each given three plates, CD8 naive was given two plates, and CD8 memory was given one plate. To estimate repertoire size and how much clonotypes are shared between individuals, the study performed deep sequencing of blood TCR repertoires from a few healthy adults. To increase sequencing depth and limit assay-specific biases, TCR repertoire library preparation and sequencing were carried out by different laboratories using diverse techniques. Between about 0.94 and 10 billion PBMCs per donor were obtained by leukapheresis. General conclusions and limits of the study: The small number of donors limited the genetic and exposure-history diversity represented. Pairwise subsampling indicated that sequencing depth was expected to affect the degree of clonotype sharing among donors. Estimated clonotype richness was generally larger for naive than for memory subsets. Sampling was restricted to blood, and TCR repertoires in tissues likely differ from the TCR repertoires found in blood. Across a handful of donors, 4.5% to 6.5% of naive CD4, roughly 3.5% of naive CD8, 2% to 2.5% of memory CD4, and roughly 0.41% of memory CD8 clonotypes were shared. Incomplete sequencing was indicated by rarefaction of sorted-subset datasets, despite the large sequencing depth. Clonotypes shared by all four sorted-subset donors showed higher generation probabilities than non-shared clonotypes.

TCR CDR3 regions were amplified from genomic DNA by multiplex PCR using the deep immunoSEQ assay. Genomic DNA extracted from each cell subset was distributed evenly over all wells of several immunoSEQ 96-well plates, and each plate served as one replicate. For sorted subsets, each replicate PCR was loaded with about 0.2 ug genomic DNA, equivalent to 32,000 or so T cell genomes. Purified libraries were quantified with a Qubit 3.0 fluorometer, sized on a Bioanalyzer 2100, and re-quantified with the KAPA Library Quantification kit. Each immunoSEQ 96-well plate was sequenced on its own single-read 150-cycle Illumina NextSeq 550 flow cell. Per the original workflow: Because only junctional sequences without quality scores were contained in the immunoSEQ output, filtering matching that applied to full-length reads could not be performed. To assign V/J genes and CDR3, sequences were annotated against IMGT germline references using PyIR, a Python wrapper for IgBLAST v1.9. Reads were filtered out if the reads had weak V/J assignments (E-value above 1e-6), no CDR3, stop codons, out-of-frame junctions, or ambiguous translated residues. A V3J clonotype was defined by an identical inferred V gene, J gene, and CDR3 amino acid sequence. Percentage overlap between repertoires was calculated by dividing the number of shared unique clonotypes by the size of the smaller repertoire. Three approaches were used to assess repertoire richness: RTK rarefaction, the Chao1 estimator, and Recon v2.1 estimates of unobserved clonotypes. For all TCRbeta clonotypes obtained by the gDNA method from four donors, generation probabilities were computed with OLGA. TCRdb stores this immuneACCESS table with in-frame sequences only. Part of the clones is absent; in the studies checked, under half of the shortfall reflects unresolved V genes, and no reason is known for the rest. D and trimming were read from the DNA, whereas the V and J calls and clone size are those reported in that table. A total of fewer than 850,000 clones appear in this sample, more than 70% of them only once. Clones ranked in the top ten supply around 1.8% of the sample.

Concerning this clone: The antigen this receptor binds is unknown. Base qualities are not provided; no much larger clone lies one nucleotide away.

Donors were healthy HIV-negative adults with no recently reported acute infections or vaccinations. Every donor was a Caucasian adult residing in Nashville, Tennessee, USA. CD4+ T cells were enriched by magnetic negative selection, after which naive cells were positively selected on CD45RA and the negative fraction was taken as the memory subset. After blood collection by leukapheresis, PBMCs were isolated using Ficoll-Histopaque density gradient centrifugation and then cryopreserved in the vapor phase of liquid nitrogen. Analytical flow cytometry was used to check the purity and quantity of each magnetically sorted T cell population. Genomic DNA was isolated from every sorted fraction and measured by UV absorbance on a Nanodrop 2000c. Per the germline V gene, SGHAT is the CDR1 and FQNNGV is the CDR2. Trimming at the junction amounts to 1 base on V and 2 bases on J, and the germline ends lie 21 bases apart. The CDR3 holds 18 amino acids from the cysteine to the phenylalanine. The kept DNA is CDR3 alone, 54 bases in frame from the first base.

The V and J segments used are TRBV11-2 and TRBJ2-7; TRBD2 might be the D gene, on 6 matching bases. The clonotype originates from a woman in her 30s in good health. The sample comprised memory CD4+ T cells sorted from blood. The cell subset or site label of this sample denotes: CD45RA-negative fraction. The sequence in DNA is TGTGCCAGCAGCTTAGGGTTCCGCGGCGGGACCTCTACCTACGAGCAGTACTTC. It specifies CASSLGFRGGTSTYEQYF.